This TCR beta chain originates from a study of blood T cells in healthy people across ages. PCR was performed a second time for roughly 7 to 11 cycles using a sample-barcoded 5' primer and a J-beta primer mix. MiXCR, run by TCRdb on the 5' RACE reads, gives a single entry per CDR3 protein. The sample holds approximately 810,000 distinct CDR3 sequences; under 30% are singletons and the top ten take roughly 17%. Germline CDR1 MNHEY, CDR2 SVGEGT. CDR3 size: 16 residues. Deletions cut 1 base from V and 4 bases from J, with 11 bases between. This clonotype was seen ten or more times. The authors drew around 9.4 milliliters of peripheral blood from each donor.

This chain links TRBV6-2 or TRBV6-3 with TRBJ2-6; D possibly corresponds to TRBD1 (6 bases). The clonotype was recovered from a woman older than 75 in good health. Sequencing input: blood. CDR3 bases: TGTGCCAGCAGTTACTTCAGGGGACCCGGGGCCAACGTCCTGACTTTC. The encoded protein is CASSYFRGPGANVLTF.